The 30 T cell receptor beta chains reported below all come from one sample, sequenced in a study of CXCR3-negative and CXCR3-positive naive CD8 T cells. Study findings and constraints: Higher TRB CDR3 hydrophobicity marked CXCR3-positive naive cells relative to CXCR3-negative naive cells.

These receptors have no known antigen. UMI labels and 5' RACE were used to prepare the TRB cDNA libraries. Each CDR3 protein gets one entry in TCRdb, which reprocessed the 5' RACE reads and gives no DNA. With approximately 90,000 distinct CDR3 sequences in the sample, the ten largest clones hold around 0.51%. Sequenced: naive CXCR3+ CD8+ T cells from blood. Specified subset: CD45RO-CCR7+CD27+CD95- naive CD8+ T cells expressing CXCR3 (TNR3+). These receptors were collected from a human donor in good health. Some clones in this sample may be carry-over from other donors' samples.

J is TRBJ2-3 and V is TRBV2; without DNA, the TCRdb call of TRBD2 cannot be checked. The CDR3 is 16 residues long. The germline gives CDR1 SNHLY, CDR2 FYNNEI. CDR3 loop: CASESPSGGTTDTQYF.

The V gene is TRBV6-5, the J gene TRBJ2-2. In germline, CDR1 is MNHEY, CDR2 SVGAGI. The CDR3 contains 13 residues. This CDR3 is CASSYWETGELFF.

The rearrangement uses TRBV12-3 or TRBV12-4 and TRBJ2-1; TCRdb lists TRBD1, though no DNA is available to test this call. The CDR3 runs to 13 residues. CDR3 region: CASSLTGDNEQFF.

The gene calls are TRBV25-1 and TRBJ1-4; absent DNA, TCRdb's TRBD1 call cannot be checked. Looked up from germline, CDR1 is MGHDK and CDR2 is SYGVNS. This CDR3 is built from 13 residues. Here the CDR3 reads CATKDRVDEKLFF.

V gene TRBV29-1 combines with J gene TRBJ2-5. Germline V CDR1 and CDR2: SQVTM, ANQGSEA. The CDR3 has 11 residues. The CDR3 loop is CSVADQETQYF.

The chain is built from TRBV6-5 and TRBJ2-3; the D gene TCRdb calls, TRBD2, cannot be checked with no DNA. The V gene's germline CDR1 is MNHEY and CDR2 SVGAGI. The CDR3 has 14 residues. The CDR3 region is CASSSSGSTDTQYF.

This chain joins TRBV4-1 and TRBJ1-5. The CDR3 has 13 amino acids. Germline CDR1 and CDR2: MGHRA and YSYEKL. The CDR3 loop is CASSQGVGQPQHF.

The V call is TRBV7-2, the J call TRBJ2-3. Germline lookup yields CDR1 SGHTA and CDR2 FQGNSA. The CDR3 loop spans 11 amino acids. CDR3 residues: CASSFTDTQYF. Looking up the rest from reference TRBV7-2 and TRBJ2-3 gives the full variable domain: GAGVSQSPSNKVTEKGKDVELRCDPISGHTALYWYRQSLGQGLEFLIYFQGNSAPDKSGLPSDRFSAERTGGSVSTLTIQRTQQEDSAVYLCASSFTDTQYFGPGTRLTVL.

The rearrangement uses TRBV14 and TRBJ2-7. This CDR3 spans 16 amino acids. Germline-derived CDR1 and CDR2 are SGHDN and FVKESK. The CDR3 spells CASSRKGQEPSYEQYF. The full variable domain, its missing parts supplied by reference TRBV14 and TRBJ2-7, is EAGVTQFPSHSVIEKGQTVTLRCDPISGHDNLYWYRRVMGKEIKFLLHFVKESKQDESGMPNNRFLAERTGGTYSTLKVQPAELEDSGVYFCASSRKGQEPSYEQYFGPGTRLTVT.

This chain joins TRBV29-1 and TRBJ1-1. CDR3 length: 11 residues. In germline, CDR1 is SQVTM, CDR2 ANQGSEA. CDR3 sequence: CSVVQSTEAFF.

The chain combines TRBV27 with TRBJ2-2; TCRdb's D gene call, TRBD1, goes unchecked for lack of DNA. The CDR3 is 13 residues long. The V gene's germline CDR1 is MNHEY and CDR2 SMNVEV (reference sequence). The CDR3 is CASSDQGAGELFF.

V gene TRBV2 combines with J gene TRBJ2-7; TCRdb's D call of TRBD1 is untestable without DNA. The CDR3 sequence is 16 residues long. Germline loops: CDR1 SNHLY, CDR2 FYNNEI. The CDR3 loop is CASSEVLGQALYEQYF. Full variable domain (remainder filled in from reference TRBV2 and TRBJ2-7): EPEVTQTPSHQVTQMGQEVILRCVPISNHLYFYWYRQILGQKVEFLVSFYNNEISEKSEIFDDQFSVERPDGSNFTLKIRSTKLEDSAMYFCASSEVLGQALYEQYFGPGTRLTVT.

V usage is TRBV4-2 and J usage is TRBJ1-1. The CDR3 runs to 11 residues. The germline V gene encodes CDR1 LGHNA and CDR2 YNFKEQ. CDR3 sequence: CASSQGGGAFF.

CDR3 sequence: CARLASGREYNEQFF. J is TRBJ2-1 and V is TRBV6-9; as DNA is missing, the TRBD2 call by TCRdb cannot be tested. Germline V gene data show CDR1 as MNHGY and CDR2 as SVAAGI. The CDR3 totals 15 residues.

The V and J genes are TRBV5-1 and TRBJ2-7. This CDR3 has 14 residues. CDR1 is SGHRS, CDR2 YFSETQ, per germline. The CDR3 sequence: CASSLGGNPYEQYF.

The V gene is TRBV27, the J gene TRBJ2-3; TCRdb reports TRBD1, a call that lacks DNA to check it against. Germline V CDR1 and CDR2: MNHEY, SMNVEV (reference sequence). CDR3 length equals 15 residues. The CDR3 protein is CASSSRGGSTDTQYF.

V usage is TRBV28 and J usage is TRBJ2-2. The germline V gene encodes CDR1 MDHEN and CDR2 SYDVKM. The CDR3 contains 13 residues. The CDR3 sequence: CASSLTGTGELFF.

The chain has TRBV5-1 and TRBJ1-1; TCRdb reports TRBD1, a call that lacks DNA to check it against. From germline, CDR1 is SGHRS and CDR2 YFSETQ. CDR3 length: 16 residues. The CDR3 region is CASSSHGQGMNTEAFF.

J is TRBJ1-2 and V is TRBV27. The germline V gene has CDR1 MNHEY and CDR2 SMNVEV (reference sequence). CDR3 length: 13 amino acids. CDR3 amino acids: CASRGFAHYGYTF.

The chain joins TRBV7-2 to TRBJ2-1; TCRdb calls TRBD1, which cannot be checked without DNA. CDR3 length equals 14 residues. Germline V gives CDR1 SGHTA, CDR2 FQGNSA. The CDR3 reads CASNLGGPDNEQFF.

The V and J genes are TRBV7-2 and TRBJ2-7. This CDR3 is 13 amino acids long. Germline CDR1 SGHTA, CDR2 FQGNSA. The CDR3 here is CASSLSIFYEQYF.

The chain recombines TRBV7-9 with TRBJ1-4; TCRdb's D gene call, TRBD1, goes unchecked for lack of DNA. The CDR3 consists of 16 residues. Germline-derived CDR1 and CDR2 are SEHNR and FQNEAQ (reference sequence). The CDR3 loop is CASRPAPGIRDEKLFF.

The chain has TRBV6-5 and TRBJ2-5; the D call from TCRdb, TRBD2, cannot be confirmed without DNA. CDR1 is MNHEY and CDR2 is SVGAGI in the germline V gene. The CDR3 covers 16 residues. Here the CDR3 reads CASSQTSGVYQETQYF.

The rearrangement uses TRBV7-9 and TRBJ2-1. Germline V CDR1 and CDR2: SEHNR, FQNEAQ (reference sequence). The CDR3 has 15 amino acids. CDR3: CASSSVAHSYNEQFF.

The chain has TRBV29-1 and TRBJ2-7; checking the TCRdb D call of TRBD2 is not possible without DNA. Germline V gene data show CDR1 as SQVTM and CDR2 as ANQGSEA. CDR3 length: 15 amino acids. This chain's CDR3 is CSVEVAGEEDYEQYF.

The CDR3 sequence is CASGGQGASYEQYF. This chain joins TRBV2 and TRBJ2-7; TCRdb indicates TRBD1, and absent DNA this call remains unverified. Germline V lookup: CDR1 SNHLY, CDR2 FYNNEI. This CDR3 contains 14 residues.

This rearrangement joins TRBV18 to TRBJ2-1. The germline gives CDR1 KGHSH, CDR2 LQKENI. The CDR3 sequence is 13 residues long. CDR3 loop: CASSPPVYNEQFF.

This chain links TRBV20-1 with TRBJ1-1; TCRdb indicates TRBD1, and absent DNA this call remains unverified. Germline lookup yields CDR1 DFQATT and CDR2 SNEGSKA (reference sequence). This CDR3 is built from 14 residues. Here the CDR3 reads CSAGVRVGDTEAFF.

This rearrangement joins TRBV28 to TRBJ2-7; TCRdb lists TRBD1, though no DNA is available to test this call. The CDR3 runs to 14 residues. Germline V gene data show CDR1 as MDHEN and CDR2 as SYDVKM. CDR3 amino acids: CASSSGQEFYEQYF. Full variable domain (remainder filled in from reference TRBV28 and TRBJ2-7): DVKVTQSSRYLVKRTGEKVFLECVQDMDHENMFWYRQDPGLGLRLIYFSYDVKMKEKGDIPEGYSVSREKKERFSLILESASTNQTSMYLCASSSGQEFYEQYFGPGTRLTVT.

This chain links TRBV7-9 with TRBJ2-3. CDR1 is SEHNR, CDR2 FQNEAQ, per germline (reference sequence). The CDR3 is made up of 14 amino acids. This chain's CDR3 is CASSNVRPADTQYF. Using reference TRBV7-9 and TRBJ2-3 for the parts outside the CDR3, the full variable domain is DTGVSQNPRHKITKRGQNVTFRCDPISEHNRLYWYRQTLGQGPEFLTYFQNEAQLEKSRLLSDRFSAERPKGSFSTLEIQRTEQGDSAMYLCASSNVRPADTQYFGPGTRLTVL.